This T cell receptor (beta chain) appears in the sequencing data of a study of identical twins. This CDR3 comprises 17 residues. From germline, CDR1 is SGHVS and CDR2 FQNEAQ. The V gene lost 2 bases and the J gene lost 1 base, with 14 bases spanning the gap. Points from the study as a whole: Where out-of-frame alpha sequences were twin-shared, they showed excess low generation probability. Monozygotic twins shared more out-of-frame TCR alpha than recombination models predicted.

A few counts support this clonotype. Its specificity is unknown. TCRdb ran MiXCR on the 5' RACE reads and lists one entry per CDR3 protein. Of around 230,000 distinct CDR3 sequences listed, 5.5% to 7.5% are singletons. These data also featured in a second study, about T cells expressing NK-cell markers. That report notes: Dominant NKG2C+ clonotypes were found to form about 1.0-8% of CD8+ T cells in five to seven donors. Where several donors were concerned, these clonotypes also led the CD3+CD56-NKG2C+ fraction.

The chain joins TRBV7-8 to TRBJ2-2, with D perhaps assigned TRBD1 or TRBD2 (5 bases each). The sequence derives from a woman younger than 30 in good health. Sequencing was carried out using CD8+ T cells sorted from blood. The CDR3 DNA follows: TGTGCCAGCAGCTTACGACATCTGGGGGAGAACACCGGGGAGCTGTTTTTT. Protein product: CASSLRHLGENTGELFF.